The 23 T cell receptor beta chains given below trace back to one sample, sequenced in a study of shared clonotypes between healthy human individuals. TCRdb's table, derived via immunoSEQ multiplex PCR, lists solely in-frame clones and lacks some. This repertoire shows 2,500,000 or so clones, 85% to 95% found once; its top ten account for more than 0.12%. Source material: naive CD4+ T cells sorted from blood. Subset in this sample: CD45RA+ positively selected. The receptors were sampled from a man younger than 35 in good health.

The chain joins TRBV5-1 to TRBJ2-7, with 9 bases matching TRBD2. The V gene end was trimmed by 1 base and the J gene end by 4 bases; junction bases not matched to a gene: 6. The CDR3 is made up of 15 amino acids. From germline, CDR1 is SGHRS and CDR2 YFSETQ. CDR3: CASSLSSGGLYEQYF. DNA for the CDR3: TGCGCCAGCAGCTTGTCCAGCGGGGGGTTATACGAGCAGTACTTC.

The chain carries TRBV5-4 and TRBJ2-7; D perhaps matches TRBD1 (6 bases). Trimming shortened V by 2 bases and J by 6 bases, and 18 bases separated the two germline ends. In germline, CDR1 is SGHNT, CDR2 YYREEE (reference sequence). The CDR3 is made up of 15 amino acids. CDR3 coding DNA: TGTGCCAGCAGCTTACCTACCGGGGACACCCTCGAGCAGTACTTC. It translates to CASSLPTGDTLEQYF. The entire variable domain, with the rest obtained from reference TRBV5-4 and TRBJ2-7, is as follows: ETGVTQSPTHLIKTRGQQVTLRCSSQSGHNTVSWYQQALGQGPQFIFQYYREEENGRGNFPPRFSGLQFPNYSSELNVNALELDDSALYLCASSLPTGDTLEQYFGPGTRLTVT.

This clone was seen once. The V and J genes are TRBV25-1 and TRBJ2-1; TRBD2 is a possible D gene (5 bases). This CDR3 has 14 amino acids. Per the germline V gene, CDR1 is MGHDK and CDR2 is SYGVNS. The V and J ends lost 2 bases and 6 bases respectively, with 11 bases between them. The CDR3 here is CASSERLARNEQFF. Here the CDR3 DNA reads TGTGCCAGCAGTGAAAGGCTAGCCCGCAATGAGCAGTTCTTC. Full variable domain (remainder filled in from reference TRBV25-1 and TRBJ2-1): EADIYQTPRYLVIGTGKKITLECSQTMGHDKMYWYQQDPGMELHLIHYSYGVNSTEKGDLSSESTVSRIRTEHFPLTLESARPSHTSQYLCASSERLARNEQFFGPGTRLTVL.

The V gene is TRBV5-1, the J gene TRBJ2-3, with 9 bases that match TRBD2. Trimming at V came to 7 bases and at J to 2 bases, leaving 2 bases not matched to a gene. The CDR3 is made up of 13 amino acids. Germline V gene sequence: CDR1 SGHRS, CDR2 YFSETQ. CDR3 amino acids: CASGLATTDTQYF. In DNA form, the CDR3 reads TGCGCCAGCGGACTAGCGACCACAGATACGCAGTATTTT. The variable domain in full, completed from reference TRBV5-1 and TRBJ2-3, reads KAGVTQTPRYLIKTRGQQVTLSCSPISGHRSVSWYQQTPGQGLQFLFEYFSETQRNKGNFPGRFSGRQFSNSRSEMNVSTLELGDSALYLCASGLATTDTQYFGPGTRLTVL.

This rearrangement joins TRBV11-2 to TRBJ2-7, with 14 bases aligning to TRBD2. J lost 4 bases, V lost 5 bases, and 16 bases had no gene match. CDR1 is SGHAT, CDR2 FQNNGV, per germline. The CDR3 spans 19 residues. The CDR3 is CASSPNLGLAGGLRYEQYF. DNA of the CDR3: TGTGCCAGCAGCCCCAACCTTGGACTAGCGGGGGGACTACGTTACGAGCAGTACTTC.

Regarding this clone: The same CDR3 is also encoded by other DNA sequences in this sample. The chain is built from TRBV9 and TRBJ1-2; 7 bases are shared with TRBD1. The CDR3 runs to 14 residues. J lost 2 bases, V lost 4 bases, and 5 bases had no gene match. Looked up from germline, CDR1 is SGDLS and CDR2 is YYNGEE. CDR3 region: CASSPGQANYGYTF. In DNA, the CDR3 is TGTGCCAGCAGCCCAGGACAGGCAAACTATGGCTACACCTTC.

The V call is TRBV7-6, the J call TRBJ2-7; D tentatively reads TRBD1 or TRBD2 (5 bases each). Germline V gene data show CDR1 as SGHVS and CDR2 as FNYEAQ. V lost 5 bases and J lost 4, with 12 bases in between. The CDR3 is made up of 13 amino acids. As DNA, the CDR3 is TGTGCCAGCAGCCGGGACCTCAGTTACGAGCAGTACTTC. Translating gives CASSRDLSYEQYF.

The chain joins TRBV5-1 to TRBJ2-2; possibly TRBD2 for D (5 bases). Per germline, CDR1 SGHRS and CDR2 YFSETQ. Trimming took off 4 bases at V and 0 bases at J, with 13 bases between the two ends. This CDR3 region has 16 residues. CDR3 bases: TGCGCCAGCAGCCTTCGGACTCAAACGAACACCGGGGAGCTGTTTTTT. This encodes CASSLRTQTNTGELFF.

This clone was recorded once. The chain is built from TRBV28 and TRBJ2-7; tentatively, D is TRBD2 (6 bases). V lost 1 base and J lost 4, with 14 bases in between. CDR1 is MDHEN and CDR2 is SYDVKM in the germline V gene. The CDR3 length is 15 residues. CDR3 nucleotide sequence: TGTGCCAGCAGTTTATCCGGCAGTGGGGGGTACGAGCAGTACTTC. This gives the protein CASSLSGSGGYEQYF.

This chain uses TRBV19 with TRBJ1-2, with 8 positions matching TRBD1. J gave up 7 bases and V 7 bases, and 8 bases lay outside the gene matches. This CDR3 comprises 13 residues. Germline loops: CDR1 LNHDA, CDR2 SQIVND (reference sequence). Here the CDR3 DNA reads TGTGCCAGTATGGCAGGGGGCTTAGGTGGCTACACCTTC. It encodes CASMAGGLGGYTF.

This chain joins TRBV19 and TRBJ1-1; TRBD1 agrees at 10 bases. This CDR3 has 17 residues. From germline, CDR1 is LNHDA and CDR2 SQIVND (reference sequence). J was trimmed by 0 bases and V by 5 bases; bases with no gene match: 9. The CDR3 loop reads CASSPGTGEVVNTEAFF. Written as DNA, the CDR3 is TGTGCCAGTAGTCCCGGGACAGGGGAAGTTGTGAACACTGAAGCTTTCTTT. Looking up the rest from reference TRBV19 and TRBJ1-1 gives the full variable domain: DGGITQSPKYLFRKEGQNVTLSCEQNLNHDAMYWYRQDPGQGLRLIYYSQIVNDFQKGDIAEGYSVSREKKESFPLTVTSAQKNPTAFYLCASSPGTGEVVNTEAFFGQGTRLTVV.

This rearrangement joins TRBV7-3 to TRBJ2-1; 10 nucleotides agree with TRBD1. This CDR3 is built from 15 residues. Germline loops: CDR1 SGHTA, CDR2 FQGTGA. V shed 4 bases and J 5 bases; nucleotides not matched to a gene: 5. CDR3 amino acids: CASSSWDRGNNEQFF. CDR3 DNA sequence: TGTGCCAGCAGCTCATGGGACAGGGGAAACAATGAGCAGTTCTTC.

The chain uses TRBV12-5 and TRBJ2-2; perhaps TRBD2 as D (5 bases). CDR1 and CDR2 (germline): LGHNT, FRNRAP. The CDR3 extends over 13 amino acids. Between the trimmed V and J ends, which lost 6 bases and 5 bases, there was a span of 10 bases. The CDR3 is CASGRTGTGELFF. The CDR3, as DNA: TGTGCTAGTGGCCGAACGGGGACCGGGGAGCTGTTTTTT.

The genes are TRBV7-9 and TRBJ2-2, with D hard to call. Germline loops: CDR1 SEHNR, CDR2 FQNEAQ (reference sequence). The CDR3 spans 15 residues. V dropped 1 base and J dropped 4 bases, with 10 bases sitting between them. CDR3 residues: CASSLDGFGTGELFF. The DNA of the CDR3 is TGTGCCAGCAGCTTAGATGGTTTCGGCACCGGGGAGCTGTTTTTT. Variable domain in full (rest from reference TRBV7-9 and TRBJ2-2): DTGVSQNPRHKITKRGQNVTFRCDPISEHNRLYWYRQTLGQGPEFLTYFQNEAQLEKSRLLSDRFSAERPKGSFSTLEIQRTEQGDSAMYLCASSLDGFGTGELFFGEGSRLTVL.

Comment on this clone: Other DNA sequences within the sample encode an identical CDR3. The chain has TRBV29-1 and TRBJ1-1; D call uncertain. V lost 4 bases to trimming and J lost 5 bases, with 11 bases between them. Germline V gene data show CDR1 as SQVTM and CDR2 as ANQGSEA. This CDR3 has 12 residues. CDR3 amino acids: CSVGGFGTEAFF. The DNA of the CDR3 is TGCAGCGTTGGTGGTTTTGGAACTGAAGCTTTCTTT. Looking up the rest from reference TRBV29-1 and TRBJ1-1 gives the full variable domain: SAVISQKPSRDICQRGTSLTIQCQVDSQVTMMFWYRQQPGQSLTLIATANQGSEATYESGFVIDKFPISRPNLTFSTLTVSNMSPEDSSIYLCSVGGFGTEAFFGQGTRLTVV.

The CDR3: CASGRQGAQETQYF. The CDR3 region has the DNA TGCGCCAGCGGACGACAGGGGGCCCAAGAGACCCAGTACTTC. This sequence joins TRBV10-2 and TRBJ2-5; 10 nucleotides agree with TRBD1. CDR1 WSHSY and CDR2 SAAADI come from the germline V gene. V was clipped by 8 bases and J by 1 base; unmatched bases: 4. This CDR3 is 14 amino acids long.

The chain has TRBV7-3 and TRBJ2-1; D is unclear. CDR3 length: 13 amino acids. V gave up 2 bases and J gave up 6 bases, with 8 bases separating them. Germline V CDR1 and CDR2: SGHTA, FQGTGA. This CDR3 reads CASSLVRSNEQFF. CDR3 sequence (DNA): TGTGCCAGCAGCTTAGTCCGGAGCAATGAGCAGTTCTTC.

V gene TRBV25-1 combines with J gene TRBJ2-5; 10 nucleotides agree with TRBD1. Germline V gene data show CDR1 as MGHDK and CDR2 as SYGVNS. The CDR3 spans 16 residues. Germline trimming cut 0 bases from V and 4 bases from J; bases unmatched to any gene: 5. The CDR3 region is CASSEYKGTGAETQYF. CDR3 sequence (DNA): TGTGCCAGCAGTGAATATAAGGGGACAGGGGCAGAGACCCAGTACTTC.

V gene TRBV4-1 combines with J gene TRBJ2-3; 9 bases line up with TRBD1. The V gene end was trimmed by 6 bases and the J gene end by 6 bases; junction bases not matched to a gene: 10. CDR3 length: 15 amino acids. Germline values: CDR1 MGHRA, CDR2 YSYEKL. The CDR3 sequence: CASSRTGAFLDTQYF. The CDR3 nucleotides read TGCGCCAGCAGTAGGACAGGGGCTTTTCTGGATACGCAGTATTTT.

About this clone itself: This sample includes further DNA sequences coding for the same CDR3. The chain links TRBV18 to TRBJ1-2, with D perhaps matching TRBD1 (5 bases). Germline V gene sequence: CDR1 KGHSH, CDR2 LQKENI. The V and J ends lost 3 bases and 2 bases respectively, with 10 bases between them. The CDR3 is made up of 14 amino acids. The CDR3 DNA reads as TGTGCCAGCTCACCGACAGCCGCAAACTATGGCTACACCTTC. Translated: CASSPTAANYGYTF.

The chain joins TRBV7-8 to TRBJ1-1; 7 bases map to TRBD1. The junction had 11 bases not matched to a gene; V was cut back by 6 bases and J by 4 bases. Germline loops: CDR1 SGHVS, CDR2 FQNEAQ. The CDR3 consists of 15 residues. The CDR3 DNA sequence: TGTGCCAGCAGGCGTTCACAGGGGTTCGGCACTGAAGCTTTCTTT. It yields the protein CASRRSQGFGTEAFF.

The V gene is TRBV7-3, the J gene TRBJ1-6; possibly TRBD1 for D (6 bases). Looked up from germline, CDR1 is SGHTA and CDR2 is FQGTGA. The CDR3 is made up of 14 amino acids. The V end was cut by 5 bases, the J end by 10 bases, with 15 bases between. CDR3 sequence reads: CASSPEGGRSPLHF. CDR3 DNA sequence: TGTGCCAGCAGCCCAGAGGGGGGACGGTCACCCCTCCACTTT.

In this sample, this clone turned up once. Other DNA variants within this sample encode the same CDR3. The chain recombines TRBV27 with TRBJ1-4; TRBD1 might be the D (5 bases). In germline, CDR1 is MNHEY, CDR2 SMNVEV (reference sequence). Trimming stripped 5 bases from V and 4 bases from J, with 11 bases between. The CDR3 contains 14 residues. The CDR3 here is CASSPRRGNEKLFF. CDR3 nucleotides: TGTGCCAGCAGTCCCAGGAGGGGTAATGAAAAACTGTTTTTT.